The next 20 T cell receptor beta chains were all read from a single sample in a study of TIL therapy for anti-PD-1-resistant metastatic lung cancer. This was the immunoSEQ v3 assay. Measured with immunoSEQ multiplex PCR; TCRdb has only the in-frame clones, and not every one. The sample contains about 25,000 clones, 55% to 80% of which appear only once. Time point here: pre-treatment sample, taken before nivolumab and TIL therapy. The tumor samples were excised metastases, mostly pleural nodules or supraclavicular lymph nodes. The starting material was tumor tissue, obtained at baseline. These TCRs come from a person aged 25 to 85 with non-small cell lung cancer.

This clone was observed a few times. The chain recombines TRBV7-2 with TRBJ1-3; TRBD1 matches 9 bases. J lost 0 bases, V lost 5 bases, and 5 bases had no gene match. Looked up from germline, CDR1 is SGHTA and CDR2 is FQGNSA. This CDR3 has 16 residues. CDR3 residues: CASSLTGGNSGNTIYF. The CDR3 DNA reads as TGTGCCAGCAGCCTGACAGGGGGAAACTCTGGAAACACCATATATTTT.

The chain combines TRBV19 with TRBJ1-6; 9 bases match TRBD1. Germline V gives CDR1 LNHDA, CDR2 SQIVND (reference sequence). The CDR3 is 14 amino acids. V lost 4 bases to trimming and J lost 8 bases; unmatched junction nucleotides: 3. The CDR3 loop reads CASSRTGEDSPLHF. CDR3 in DNA: TGTGCCAGTAGTAGGACAGGGGAGGATTCACCCCTCCACTTT.

The chain combines TRBV11-2 with TRBJ2-3; D is possibly TRBD2 (7 bases). Trimming pared 1 base from V and 6 bases from J, leaving 11 bases between. The CDR3 length is 14 residues. Germline V gene sequence: CDR1 SGHAT, CDR2 FQNNGV. The CDR3 DNA is TGTGCCAGCAGCTTAGGGGGGGGCGGGGATACGCAGTATTTT. Protein sequence: CASSLGGGGDTQYF. Full variable domain (rest looked up from reference TRBV11-2 and TRBJ2-3): EAGVAQSPRYKIIEKRQSVAFWCNPISGHATLYWYQQILGQGPKLLIQFQNNGVVDDSQLPKDRFSAERLKGVDSTLKIQPAKLEDSAVYLCASSLGGGGDTQYFGPGTRLTVL.

This clone was found a few times. The chain couples TRBV9 to TRBJ2-1; 11 bases are a match to TRBD2. V lost 0 bases to trimming and J lost 4 bases; unmatched junction nucleotides: 3. The CDR3 runs to 16 residues. The germline gives CDR1 SGDLS, CDR2 YYNGEE. CDR3 bases: TGTGCCAGCAGCGTAGATCTAGCGGGGGGATACAATGAGCAGTTCTTC. Translated, it gives CASSVDLAGGYNEQFF.

In DNA form, the CDR3 reads TGTGCCAAGAACCCCGAGCAGTACTTC. Amino acid sequence: CAKNPEQYF. V usage is TRBV21-1 and J usage is TRBJ2-7. TRBV21-1 is noted as a pseudogene. CDR3 size: 9 residues.

Here the CDR3 DNA reads TGCGCCAGCAGCTTGGGGTCGGTAGGGGGTACGGGCGAGCAGTACTTC. Translation: CASSLGSVGGTGEQYF. The genes are TRBV5-1 and TRBJ2-7; maybe TRBD1 (6 bases). CDR1 SGHRS and CDR2 YFSETQ come from the germline V gene. CDR3 length: 16 amino acids. V shed 0 bases and J shed 6 bases, with 19 bases lying between them.

V and J are TRBV10-1 and TRBJ2-1; possible D gene TRBD2, 6 bases. V gave up 0 bases and J gave up 4 bases, with 13 bases separating them. Germline V gene data show CDR1 as WNHNN and CDR2 as SYGVQD (reference sequence). The CDR3 is 16 amino acids. DNA for the CDR3: TGCGCCAGCAGTGAGTCCGGAGGGTTCGGGTACAATGAGCAGTTCTTC. It is translated as CASSESGGFGYNEQFF.

This chain uses TRBV5-6 with TRBJ1-1; TRBD1 aligns across 7 bases. Germline CDR1 is SGHDT and CDR2 is YYEEEE. The CDR3 covers 14 residues. V was pared by 5 bases and J by 5 bases, with 9 bases of the junction left unmatched. CDR3 protein: CASRLETGNTEAFF. The CDR3 coding sequence is TGTGCCAGCAGACTGGAGACAGGGAATACTGAAGCTTTCTTT.

The chain links TRBV27 to TRBJ2-1; D remains unclear. Per germline, CDR1 MNHEY and CDR2 SMNVEV (reference sequence). The CDR3 runs 13 residues. Trimming removed 4 bases at V and 7 bases at J, with 11 bases between. In DNA form, the CDR3 reads TGTGCCAGCAGTTCTGACTCTCATAATGAGCAGTTCTTC. Protein sequence: CASSSDSHNEQFF.

This clone was seen a handful of times. CDR3: CSALLRTSAEQFF. The CDR3 DNA sequence: TGCAGCGCTCTCTTACGGACTAGCGCAGAGCAGTTCTTC. The chain employs TRBV29-1 and TRBJ2-1; 9 positions agree with TRBD2. The ends lost 7 bases at V and 10 bases at J; junction bases unmatched: 11. This CDR3 is built from 13 residues. From germline, CDR1 is SQVTM and CDR2 ANQGSEA.

V usage is TRBV7-9 and J usage is TRBJ1-1, with a tentative D call TRBD1 (5 bases). V was trimmed by 5 bases and J by 2 bases, leaving 9 bases between them. Germline V CDR1 and CDR2: SEHNR, FQNEAQ (reference sequence). This CDR3 spans 13 amino acids. The CDR3 region is CASSLTGNTEAFF. The CDR3 DNA is TGTGCCAGCAGCCTTACAGGTAACACTGAAGCTTTCTTT. The whole variable domain, remainder taken from reference TRBV7-9 and TRBJ1-1, is DTGVSQNPRHKITKRGQNVTFRCDPISEHNRLYWYRQTLGQGPEFLTYFQNEAQLEKSRLLSDRFSAERPKGSFSTLEIQRTEQGDSAMYLCASSLTGNTEAFFGQGTRLTVV.

The J gene is TRBJ2-5, the V gene TRBV27; 10 bases match TRBD2. The junction had 4 bases not matched to a gene; V was cut back by 4 bases and J by 2 bases. There are 15 residues in the CDR3. Germline V gene sequence: CDR1 MNHEY, CDR2 SMNVEV (reference sequence). CDR3 in amino acids: CASSSWTSGQETQYF. The CDR3, as DNA: TGTGCCAGCAGTTCATGGACTAGCGGACAAGAGACCCAGTACTTC.

This clone occurred a few times. The rearrangement joins TRBV7-3 to TRBJ2-2; D gene ambiguous. Germline V gives CDR1 SGHTA, CDR2 FQGTGA. Trimming took off 3 bases at V and 6 bases at J, with 35 bases between the two ends. The CDR3 is 22 residues long. As DNA, the CDR3 is TGTGCCAGCAGCTTTTTTCTCGAGGAAGTACCAAACCTGATCTTTTCGTCCGGGGAGCTGTTTTTT. As protein: CASSFFLEEVPNLIFSSGELFF.

CDR3 protein: CASSIDPGRKQYF. Here the CDR3 DNA reads TGTGCCAGTAGTATAGATCCGGGCAGAAAGCAGTACTTC. The chain is built from TRBV19 and TRBJ2-7; D unresolved. The germline V gene encodes CDR1 LNHDA and CDR2 SQIVND (reference sequence). There are 13 residues in the CDR3. Trimming pared 0 bases from V and 8 bases from J, leaving 11 bases between.

This chain links TRBV14 with TRBJ2-7; D tentatively fits TRBD1 or TRBD2 (5 bases each). The CDR3 has 16 residues. Trimming removed 0 bases at V and 5 bases at J, with 17 bases between. Germline loops: CDR1 SGHDN, CDR2 FVKESK. The CDR3 sequence: CASSQDIGSGTHEQYF. The CDR3 nucleotides are TGTGCCAGCAGCCAAGATATCGGCTCAGGGACCCACGAGCAGTACTTC.

Only one count was recorded for this clone. This sequence joins TRBV19 and TRBJ2-5; 7 bases agree with TRBD1. V was pared by 8 bases and J by 5 bases, with 8 bases of the junction left unmatched. Germline lookup yields CDR1 LNHDA and CDR2 SQIVND (reference sequence). The CDR3 is 13 amino acids. CDR3 DNA sequence: TGTGCCAGTGGATTCGACAGGGTTGAGACCCAGTACTTC. Residues: CASGFDRVETQYF.

The V and J genes are TRBV27 and TRBJ2-5; 7 bases map to TRBD1. The J call is uncertain, as TRBJ2-7 better fits the DNA end. Germline CDR1 reads MNHEY; CDR2 reads SMNVEV (reference sequence). This CDR3 is built from 15 residues. The CDR3 here is CASSFRGQSPYEQYF. As DNA, the CDR3 is TGTGCCAGCAGTTTCCGGGGACAGAGCCCATACGAGCAGTACTTC.

This chain uses TRBV6-1 with TRBJ2-5, with D maybe TRBD1 (6 bases). V was trimmed by 3 bases and J by 10 bases, leaving 18 bases between them. The length of the CDR3 is 14 residues. In germline, CDR1 is MNHNS, CDR2 SASEGT. CDR3 nucleotide sequence: TGTGCCAGCAGTGAGAAAACAGGGCTGAGAGACCAGTACTTC. It yields the protein CASSEKTGLRDQYF.

This clone was picked up a small number of times. V usage is TRBV5-4 and J usage is TRBJ2-2; no clear D gene. The germline V gene encodes CDR1 SGHNT and CDR2 YYREEE (reference sequence). V lost 4 bases, J lost 4 bases, and 17 bases lay in between. There are 16 residues in the CDR3. The CDR3 nucleotides are TGTGCCAGCAGCCCAACCCCGATTGTTGGCACCGGGGAGCTGTTTTTT. It yields the protein CASSPTPIVGTGELFF.

The V gene is TRBV7-9, the J gene TRBJ1-1; D remains ambiguous. The ends were cut back, 1 base at V and 1 base at J, with 7 bases in the middle. The CDR3 has 14 residues. Germline V gene data show CDR1 as SEHNR and CDR2 as FQNEAQ (reference sequence). The CDR3 sequence is CASSLVIANTEAFF. The CDR3 coding sequence is TGTGCCAGCAGCTTAGTTATAGCGAACACTGAAGCTTTCTTT.